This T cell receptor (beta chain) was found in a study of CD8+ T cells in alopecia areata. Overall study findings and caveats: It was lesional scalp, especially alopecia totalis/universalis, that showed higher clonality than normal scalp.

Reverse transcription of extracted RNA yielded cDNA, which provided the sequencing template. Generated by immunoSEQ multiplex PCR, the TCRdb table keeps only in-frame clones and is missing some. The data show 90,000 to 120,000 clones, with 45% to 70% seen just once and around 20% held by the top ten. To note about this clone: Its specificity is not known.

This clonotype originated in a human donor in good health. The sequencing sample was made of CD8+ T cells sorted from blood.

The CDR3 DNA reads TGTGCGCGGACCGGCTCTAGCAAGCTGTTTTTT. Translated: CARTGSSKLFF. The chain couples TRBV30 to TRBJ2-2, with D tentatively TRBD2 (5 bases). The CDR3 has 11 residues. Germline CDR1 is GTSNPN and CDR2 is SVGIG (reference sequence).